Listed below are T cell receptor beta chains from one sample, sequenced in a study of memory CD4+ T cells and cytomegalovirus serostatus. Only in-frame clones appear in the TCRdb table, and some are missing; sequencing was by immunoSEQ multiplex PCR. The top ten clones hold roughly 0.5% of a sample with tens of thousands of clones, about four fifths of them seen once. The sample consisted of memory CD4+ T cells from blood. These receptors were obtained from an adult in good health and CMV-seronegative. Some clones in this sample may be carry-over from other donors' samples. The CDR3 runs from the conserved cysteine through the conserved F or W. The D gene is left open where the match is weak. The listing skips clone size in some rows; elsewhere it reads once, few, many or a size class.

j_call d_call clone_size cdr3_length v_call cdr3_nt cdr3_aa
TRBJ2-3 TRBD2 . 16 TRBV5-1 TGCGCCAGCAGCTTGGGGACTAGCGGTTTCACAGATACGCAGTATTTT CASSLGTSGFTDTQYF
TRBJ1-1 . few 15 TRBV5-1 TGCGCCAGCAGCTTGGCCCCGGCAGCAAACACTGAAGCTTTCTTT CASSLAPAANTEAFF
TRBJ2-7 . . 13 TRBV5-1 TGCGCCAGCACAGATACGGGGAACTACGAGCAGTACTTC CASTDTGNYEQYF
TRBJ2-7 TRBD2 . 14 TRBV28 TGTGCCAGCAGAAGCGGGGTCCTTGTTTTGAAGCAGTACTTC CASRSGVLVLKQYF
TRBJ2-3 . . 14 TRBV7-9 TGTGCCAGCAGCCCCAGGGGCCGCACAGATACGCAGTATTTT CASSPRGRTDTQYF
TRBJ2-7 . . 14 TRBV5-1 TGCGCCAGCAGCTTGGAGGAGGTGGTCTACGAGCAGTACTTC CASSLEEVVYEQYF
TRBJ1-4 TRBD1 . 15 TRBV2 TGTGCCAGCAGTGAAGAGATGACAGGGTACGAAAAACTGTTTTTT CASSEEMTGYEKLFF
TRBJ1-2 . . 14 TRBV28 TGTGCCAGCAGTTTACGCCAGACCCCCTATGGCTACACCTTC CASSLRQTPYGYTF
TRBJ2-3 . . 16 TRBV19 TGTGCCAGTACGTCCGGACGGATAGTGGGGGGAGATACGCAGTATTTT CASTSGRIVGGDTQYF
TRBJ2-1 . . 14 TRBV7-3 TGTGCCAGCAGCTTAATGCATGGGGGAGGTGAGCAGTTCTTC CASSLMHGGGEQFF
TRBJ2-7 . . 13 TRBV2 TGTGCCAGCAGTAAAAACAGGGGAGGGGAGCAGTACTTC CASSKNRGGEQYF